Below, one T cell receptor (beta chain) is given with its context. An end of the junction does not agree with germline; a read error may underlie this. The data stem from a study of shared clonotypes between healthy human individuals. Free of recent acute infections or vaccinations, the donors were healthy HIV-negative adults. The CDR3 runs to 15 residues. The V gene's germline CDR1 is SGHDT and CDR2 YYEEEE. TCRdb keeps only in-frame clones here, not all; method: immunoSEQ multiplex PCR. This sample has about half a million clones, with roughly 80% found just once. This chain links TRBV5-6 with TRBJ1-5; D is undetermined. Sequencing input: PBMCs. The receptor comes from a middle-aged woman in good health. Some clones in this sample may be carry-over from other donors' samples. The chain's CDR3 is CASSLAEREYQPQHF. CDR3 nucleotide sequence: TGTGCTAGCAGCTTGGCGGAAAGAGAGTATCAGCCCCAGCATTTT.